One sample yielded the 10 T cell receptor beta chains listed below, sequenced in a study of response to subunit inactivated influenza vaccine. TCRdb re-called the RT-PCR reads with MiXCR, one entry per CDR3 protein. The data hold some 570,000 distinct CDR3 sequences, with 10% to 12% observed a single time. This same sample was also taken into another study, of T cells expressing NK-cell markers. That source notes: It was by 5'RACE template switching with UMIs that TCR beta cDNA was made.

The material was PBMCs from blood, obtained on the day of vaccination. The receptors shown here come from a man aged 45 to 65 who received an inactivated influenza vaccine.

This clonotype was seen a handful of times. The gene calls are TRBV4-1 and TRBJ2-5, with D maybe TRBD1 (7 bases). This CDR3 region has 14 residues. The V and J ends lost 3 bases and 1 base respectively, with 9 bases between them. Germline values: CDR1 MGHRA, CDR2 YSYEKL. The CDR3 spells CASSQEGAQETQYF. The CDR3 bases are TGCGCCAGCAGCCAGGAGGGGGCCCAAGAGACCCAGTACTTC.

Ten or more counts support this clonotype. This chain links TRBV12-3 or TRBV12-4 with TRBJ2-1, with TRBD1 matching 7 bases. With 5 bases clipped from V and 0 bases from J, the junction kept 4 bases outside the gene matches. The CDR3 is 15 amino acids. In DNA, the CDR3 is TGTGCCAGCAGTGAAGGGACAGTCTCCTACAATGAGCAGTTCTTC. This sequence encodes CASSEGTVSYNEQFF.

This clonotype was observed a handful of times. The rearrangement uses TRBV24-1 and TRBJ2-5, with D maybe TRBD1 (5 bases). V lost 4 bases and J 1 base, leaving 12 bases between the germline ends. This CDR3 is built from 15 residues. Germline V lookup: CDR1 KGHDR, CDR2 SFDVKD. CDR3 coding DNA: TGTGCCACCAGTGACGCAGGGTACGGCCAAGAGACCCAGTACTTC. Its translation: CATSDAGYGQETQYF.

The J gene is TRBJ2-1, the V gene TRBV12-3 or TRBV12-4; D tentatively reads TRBD1 or TRBD2 (6 bases each). This CDR3 has 14 amino acids. V was cut by 5 bases and J by 5 bases, with 13 bases left in between. The CDR3 spells CASSRGLFNNEQFF. In DNA form, the CDR3 reads TGTGCCAGCAGTCGGGGGCTTTTTAACAATGAGCAGTTCTTC.

The table lists this clonotype with a few counts. The chain uses TRBV5-6 and TRBJ2-5, with a tentative D call TRBD1 (5 bases). Trimming took off 7 bases at V and 6 bases at J, with 19 bases between the two ends. The germline CDR1 and CDR2 sequences are SGHDT and YYEEEE. CDR3 length: 14 amino acids. CDR3 protein: CASQIGANGQTQYF. The DNA of the CDR3 is TGTGCCAGCCAAATTGGGGCAAACGGTCAGACCCAGTACTTC.

The rearrangement uses TRBV29-1 and TRBJ2-1; 8 bases align to TRBD2. With V trimmed by 7 bases and J by 7 bases, 12 bases remained unmatched. Looked up from germline, CDR1 is SQVTM and CDR2 is ANQGSEA. The CDR3 totals 14 residues. The chain's CDR3 is CSAKDGPGGNEQFF. As DNA, the CDR3 is TGCAGCGCGAAGGACGGACCGGGGGGGAATGAGCAGTTCTTC.

This clonotype has just a few counts. V usage is TRBV3-1 and J usage is TRBJ2-7; 11 bases are shared with TRBD1. Germline V gene data show CDR1 as LGHDT and CDR2 as YNNKEL (reference sequence). The CDR3 spans 16 residues. V was clipped by 1 base and J by 0 bases; unmatched bases: 2. CDR3 bases: TGTGCCAGCAGCCAAGCAGGGACAGGGGGCTCCTACGAGCAGTACTTC. Amino acid sequence: CASSQAGTGGSYEQYF.

The chain couples TRBV20-1 to TRBJ1-4; D gene uncertain. Germline assignment: CDR1 DFQATT and CDR2 SNEGSKA (reference sequence). Trimming pared 0 bases from V and 8 bases from J, leaving 13 bases between. CDR3 length: 14 amino acids. The CDR3 DNA is TGCAGTGCTAGAGATAGCAGGCCTGAAGAAAAACTGTTTTTT. This codes for CSARDSRPEEKLFF.

CDR3 DNA sequence: TGTGCCAGCGGGTATTCGACCAAGGGCGAGCAGTACTTC. Translation gives CASGYSTKGEQYF. The V call is TRBV6-5, the J call TRBJ2-7; D is undetermined. V lost 8 bases to trimming and J lost 6 bases, with 17 bases between them. The germline CDR1 and CDR2 sequences are MNHEY and SVGAGI. CDR3 length: 13 residues.

The gene calls are TRBV6-1 and TRBJ2-3; D possibly corresponds to TRBD2 (5 bases). CDR3 size: 14 residues. Germline CDR1 and CDR2: MNHNS and SASEGT. V was cut by 5 bases and J by 2 bases, with 11 bases left in between. CDR3 region: CASSTWTFTDTQYF. The CDR3 DNA sequence: TGTGCCAGCAGTACCTGGACTTTCACAGATACGCAGTATTTT.